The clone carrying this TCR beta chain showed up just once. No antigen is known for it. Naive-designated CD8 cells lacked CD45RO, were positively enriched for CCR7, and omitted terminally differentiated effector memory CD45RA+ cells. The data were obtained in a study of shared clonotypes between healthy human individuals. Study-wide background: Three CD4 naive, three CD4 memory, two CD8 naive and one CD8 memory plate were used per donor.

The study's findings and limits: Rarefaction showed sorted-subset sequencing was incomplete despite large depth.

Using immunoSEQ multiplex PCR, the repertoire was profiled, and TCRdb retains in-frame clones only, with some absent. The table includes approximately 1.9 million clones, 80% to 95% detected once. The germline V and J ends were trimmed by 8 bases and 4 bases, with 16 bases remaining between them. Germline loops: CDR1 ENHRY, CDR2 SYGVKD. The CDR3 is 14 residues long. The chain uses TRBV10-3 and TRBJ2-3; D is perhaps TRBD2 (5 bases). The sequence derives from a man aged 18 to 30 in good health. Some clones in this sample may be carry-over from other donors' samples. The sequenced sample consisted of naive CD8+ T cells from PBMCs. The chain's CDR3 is CAIGSGMVADTQYF. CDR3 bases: TGTGCCATCGGCTCCGGGATGGTCGCAGATACGCAGTATTTT.